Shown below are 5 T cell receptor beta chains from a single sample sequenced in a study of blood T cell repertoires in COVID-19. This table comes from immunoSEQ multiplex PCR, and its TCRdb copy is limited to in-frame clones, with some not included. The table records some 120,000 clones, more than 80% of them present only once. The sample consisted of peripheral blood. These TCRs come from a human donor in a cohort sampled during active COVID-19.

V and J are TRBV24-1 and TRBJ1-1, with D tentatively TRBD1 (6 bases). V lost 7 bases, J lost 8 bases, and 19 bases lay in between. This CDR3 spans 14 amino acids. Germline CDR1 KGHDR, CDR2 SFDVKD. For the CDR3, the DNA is TGTGCCACCAGCGGGGGGCAGGGTAACCCCGAAGCTTTCTTT. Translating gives CATSGGQGNPEAFF.

The CDR3 DNA sequence: TGTGCCAGCAGTCCCCCGGGGAGGGGACAGGGCTACAATGAGCAGTTCTTC. Protein sequence: CASSPPGRGQGYNEQFF. The chain joins TRBV2 to TRBJ2-1; 9 bases align to TRBD1. Per germline, CDR1 SNHLY and CDR2 FYNNEI. The length of the CDR3 is 17 residues. V trimming: 5 bases; J trimming: 3 bases; junction bases outside the gene matches: 11. Drawing the rest from reference TRBV2 and TRBJ2-1, the complete variable domain is EPEVTQTPSHQVTQMGQEVILRCVPISNHLYFYWYRQILGQKVEFLVSFYNNEISEKSEIFDDQFSVERPDGSNFTLKIRSTKLEDSAMYFCASSPPGRGQGYNEQFFGPGTRLTVL.

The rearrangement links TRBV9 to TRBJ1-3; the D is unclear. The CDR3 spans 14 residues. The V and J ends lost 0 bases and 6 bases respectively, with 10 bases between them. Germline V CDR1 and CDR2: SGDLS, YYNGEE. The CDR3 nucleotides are TGTGCCAGCAGCGTAGGGCACATTCAAAACACCATATATTTT. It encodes CASSVGHIQNTIYF.

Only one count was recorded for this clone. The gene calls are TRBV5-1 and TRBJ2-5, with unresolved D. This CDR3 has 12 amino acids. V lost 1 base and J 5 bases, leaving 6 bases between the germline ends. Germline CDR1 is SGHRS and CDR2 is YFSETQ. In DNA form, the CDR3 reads TGCGCCAGCAGCTTGATGCGGGAGACCCAGTACTTC. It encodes CASSLMRETQYF.

CDR3 nucleotides: TGTGCCAGCAGCTTAGCGGGGGCAGGGGCCTACGAGCAGTACTTC. This encodes CASSLAGAGAYEQYF. The chain is built from TRBV7-8 and TRBJ2-7; maybe TRBD1 (6 bases). V dropped 0 bases and J dropped 2 bases, with 11 bases sitting between them. Germline CDR1 and CDR2: SGHVS and FQNEAQ. The CDR3 covers 15 residues.